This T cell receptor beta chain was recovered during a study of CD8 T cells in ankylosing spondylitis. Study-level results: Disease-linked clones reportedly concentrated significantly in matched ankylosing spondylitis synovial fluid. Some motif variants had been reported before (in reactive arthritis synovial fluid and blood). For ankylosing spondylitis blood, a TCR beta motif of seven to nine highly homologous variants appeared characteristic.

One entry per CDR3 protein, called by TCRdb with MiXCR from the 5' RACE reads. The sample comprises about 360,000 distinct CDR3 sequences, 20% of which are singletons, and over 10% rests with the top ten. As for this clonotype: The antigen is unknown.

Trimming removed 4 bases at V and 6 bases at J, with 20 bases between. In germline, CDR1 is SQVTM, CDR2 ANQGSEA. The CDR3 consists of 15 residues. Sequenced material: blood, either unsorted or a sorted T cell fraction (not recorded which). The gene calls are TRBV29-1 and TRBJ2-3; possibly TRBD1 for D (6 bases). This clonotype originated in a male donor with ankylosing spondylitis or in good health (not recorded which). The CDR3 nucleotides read TGCAGCGTTGTTCCCGACTCACAGGGCCCGGATACGCAGTATTTT. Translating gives CSVVPDSQGPDTQYF.